Sequencing of this T cell receptor beta chain was carried out in a study of shared clonotypes between healthy human individuals. Whole-study results and caveats: On the whole, naive subsets had larger estimated richness than memory subsets had. Naive CD4 clonotypes overlapped across a handful of donors at approximately 5.5%. Non-shared clonotypes had lower generation probabilities than those shared by all four donors.

The CDR3 contains 16 residues. The V gene lost 0 bases and the J gene lost 0 bases, with 13 bases spanning the gap. Germline V gene sequence: CDR1 SGDLS, CDR2 YYNGEE. The assay used deep level. Repertoires were generated with immunoSEQ multiplex PCR, while TCRdb's copy carries only in-frame clones and drops some. The sample shows about 1.9 million clones, about 93% of them seen only once. Naive CD8 populations comprised CD45RO-negative cells positively selected for CCR7, excluding terminally differentiated effector memory CD45RA+ cells. Turning to this clone: Its antigen is unidentified.

What was sequenced was naive CD8+ T cells from PBMCs. This receptor was obtained from a man between 18 and 35 years old in good health. Some clones in this sample may be carry-over from other donors' samples. The chain employs TRBV9 and TRBJ2-7; perhaps TRBD1 as D (6 bases). The CDR3, as DNA: TGTGCCAGCAGCGTAGGGACGGGACACCACTCCTACGAGCAGTACTTC. Its protein is CASSVGTGHHSYEQYF.